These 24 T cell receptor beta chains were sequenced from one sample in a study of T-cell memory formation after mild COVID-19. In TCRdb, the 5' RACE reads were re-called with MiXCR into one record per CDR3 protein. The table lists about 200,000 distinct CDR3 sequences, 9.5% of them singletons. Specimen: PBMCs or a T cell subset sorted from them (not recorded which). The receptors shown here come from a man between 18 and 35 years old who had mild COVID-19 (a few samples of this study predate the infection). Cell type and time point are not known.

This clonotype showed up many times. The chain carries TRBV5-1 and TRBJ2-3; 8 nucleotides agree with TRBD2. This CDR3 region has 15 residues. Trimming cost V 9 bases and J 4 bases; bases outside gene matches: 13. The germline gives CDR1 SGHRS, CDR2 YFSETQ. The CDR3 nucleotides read TGCGCCACTGCTTCGGGGGGGCCGTCAGCAGATACGCAGTATTTT. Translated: CATASGGPSADTQYF.

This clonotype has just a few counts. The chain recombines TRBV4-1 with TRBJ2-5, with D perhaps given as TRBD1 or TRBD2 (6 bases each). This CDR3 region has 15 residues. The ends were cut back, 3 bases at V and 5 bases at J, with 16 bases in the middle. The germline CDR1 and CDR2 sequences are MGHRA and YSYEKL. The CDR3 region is CASSQGDTGAETQYF. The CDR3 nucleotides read TGCGCCAGCAGCCAGGGGGATACGGGGGCGGAGACCCAGTACTTC.

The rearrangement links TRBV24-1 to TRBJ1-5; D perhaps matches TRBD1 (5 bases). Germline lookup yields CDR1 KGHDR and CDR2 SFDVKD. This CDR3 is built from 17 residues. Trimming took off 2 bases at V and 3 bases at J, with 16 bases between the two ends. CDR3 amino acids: CATSDSGGTNANQPQHF. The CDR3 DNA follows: TGTGCCACCAGTGATTCTGGGGGGACCAATGCCAATCAGCCCCAGCATTTT.

This chain's CDR3 is CSASLAGTRSTDTQYF. CDR3 nucleotides: TGCAGTGCTAGTCTAGCGGGGACCAGAAGCACAGATACGCAGTATTTT. The V gene is TRBV20-1, the J gene TRBJ2-3; 9 bases align to TRBD2. CDR1 DFQATT and CDR2 SNEGSKA come from the germline V gene (reference sequence). With 3 bases clipped from V and 0 bases from J, the junction kept 7 bases outside the gene matches. The CDR3 consists of 16 residues.

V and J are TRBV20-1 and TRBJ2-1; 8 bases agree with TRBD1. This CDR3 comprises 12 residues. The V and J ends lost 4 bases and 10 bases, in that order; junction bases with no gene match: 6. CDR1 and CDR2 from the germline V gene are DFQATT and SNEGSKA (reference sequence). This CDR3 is CSAKDRVGEQFF. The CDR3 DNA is TGCAGTGCTAAGGACAGGGTCGGCGAGCAGTTCTTC.

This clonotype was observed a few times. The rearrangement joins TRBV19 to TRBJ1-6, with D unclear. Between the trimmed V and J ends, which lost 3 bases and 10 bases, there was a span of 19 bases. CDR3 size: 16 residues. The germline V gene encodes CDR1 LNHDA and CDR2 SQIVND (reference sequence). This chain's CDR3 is CASSMATRSGGSPLHF. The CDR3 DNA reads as TGTGCCAGTAGTATGGCCACACGGTCTGGAGGGTCACCCCTCCACTTT.

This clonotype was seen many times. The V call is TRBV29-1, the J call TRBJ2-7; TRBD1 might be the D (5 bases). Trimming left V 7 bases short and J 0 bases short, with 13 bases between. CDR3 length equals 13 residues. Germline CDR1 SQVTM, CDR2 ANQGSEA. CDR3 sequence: CSAQDNFSYEQYF. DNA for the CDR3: TGCAGCGCCCAGGACAATTTCTCCTACGAGCAGTACTTC.

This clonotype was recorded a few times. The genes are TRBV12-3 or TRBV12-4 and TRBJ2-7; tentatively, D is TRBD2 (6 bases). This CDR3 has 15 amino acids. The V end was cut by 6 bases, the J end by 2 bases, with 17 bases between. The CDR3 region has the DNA TGTGCCAGCAGCATGGGGGGTCAGGGAACCTACGAGCAGTACTTC. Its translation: CASSMGGQGTYEQYF.

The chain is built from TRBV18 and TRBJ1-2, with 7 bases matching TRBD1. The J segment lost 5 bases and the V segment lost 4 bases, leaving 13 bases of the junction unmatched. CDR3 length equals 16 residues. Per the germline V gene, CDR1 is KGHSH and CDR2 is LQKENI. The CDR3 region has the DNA TGTGCCAGCTCACTAGCAGGGGGACAGAATACTTATGGCTACACCTTC. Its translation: CASSLAGGQNTYGYTF.

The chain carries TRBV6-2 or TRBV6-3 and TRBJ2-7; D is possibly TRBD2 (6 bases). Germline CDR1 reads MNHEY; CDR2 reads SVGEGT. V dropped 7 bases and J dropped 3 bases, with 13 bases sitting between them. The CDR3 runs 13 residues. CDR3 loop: CASTLAIFYEQYF. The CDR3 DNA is TGTGCCAGCACCCTAGCGATCTTCTACGAGCAGTACTTC.

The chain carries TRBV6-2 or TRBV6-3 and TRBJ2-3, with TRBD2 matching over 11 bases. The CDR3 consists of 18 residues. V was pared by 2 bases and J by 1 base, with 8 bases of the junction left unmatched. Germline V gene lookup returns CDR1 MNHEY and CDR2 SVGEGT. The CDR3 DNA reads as TGTGCCAGCAGTTACGCGGGACTAGCGGCTAGGGGCACAGATACGCAGTATTTT. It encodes CASSYAGLAARGTDTQYF.

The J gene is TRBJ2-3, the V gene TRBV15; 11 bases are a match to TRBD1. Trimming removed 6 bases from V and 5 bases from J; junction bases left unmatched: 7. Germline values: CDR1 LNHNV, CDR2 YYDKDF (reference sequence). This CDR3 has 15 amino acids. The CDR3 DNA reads TGTGCCACCAGGTGGACAGGGGGCGCGATAGATACGCAGTATTTT. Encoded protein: CATRWTGGAIDTQYF.

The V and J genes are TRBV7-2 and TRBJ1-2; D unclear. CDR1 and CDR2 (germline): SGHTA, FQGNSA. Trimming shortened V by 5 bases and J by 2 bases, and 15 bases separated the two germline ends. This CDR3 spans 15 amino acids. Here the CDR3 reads CASSQRRTANYGYTF. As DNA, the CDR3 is TGTGCCAGCAGCCAAAGACGGACCGCGAACTATGGCTACACCTTC.

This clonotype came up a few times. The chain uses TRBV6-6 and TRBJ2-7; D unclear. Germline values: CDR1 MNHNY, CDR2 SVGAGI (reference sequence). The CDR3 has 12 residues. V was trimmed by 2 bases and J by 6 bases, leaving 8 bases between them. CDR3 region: CASSYESGEQYV. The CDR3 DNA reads TGTGCCAGCAGTTACGAGTCCGGCGAGCAGTACGTC.

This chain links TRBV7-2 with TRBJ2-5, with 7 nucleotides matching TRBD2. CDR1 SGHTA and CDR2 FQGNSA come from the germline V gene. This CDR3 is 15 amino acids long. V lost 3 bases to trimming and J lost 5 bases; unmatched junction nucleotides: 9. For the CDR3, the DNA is TGTGCCAGCAGCTTTTCGGGGTCGGGGGGTGAGACCCAGTACTTC. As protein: CASSFSGSGGETQYF.

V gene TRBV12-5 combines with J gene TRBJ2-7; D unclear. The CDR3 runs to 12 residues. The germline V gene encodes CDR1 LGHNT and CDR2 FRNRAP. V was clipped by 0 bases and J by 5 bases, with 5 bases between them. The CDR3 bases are TGTGCTAGTGGTTTGGTACGTGACGAGCAGTACTTC. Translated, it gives CASGLVRDEQYF.

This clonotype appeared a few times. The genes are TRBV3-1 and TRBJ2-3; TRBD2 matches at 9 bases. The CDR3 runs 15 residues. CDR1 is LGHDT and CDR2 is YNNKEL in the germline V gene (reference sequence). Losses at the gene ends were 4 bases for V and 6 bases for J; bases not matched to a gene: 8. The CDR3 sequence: CASSPGLAASDTQYF. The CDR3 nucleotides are TGTGCCAGCAGCCCGGGACTAGCTGCGAGTGATACGCAGTATTTT.

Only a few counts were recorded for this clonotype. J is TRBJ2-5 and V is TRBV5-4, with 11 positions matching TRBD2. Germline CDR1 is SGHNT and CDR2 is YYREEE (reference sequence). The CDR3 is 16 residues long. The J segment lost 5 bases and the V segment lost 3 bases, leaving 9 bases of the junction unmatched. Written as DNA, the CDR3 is TGTGCCAGCAGCTCCGGTGATAGCGGGGGGGAGGAGACCCAGTACTTC. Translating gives CASSSGDSGGEETQYF.

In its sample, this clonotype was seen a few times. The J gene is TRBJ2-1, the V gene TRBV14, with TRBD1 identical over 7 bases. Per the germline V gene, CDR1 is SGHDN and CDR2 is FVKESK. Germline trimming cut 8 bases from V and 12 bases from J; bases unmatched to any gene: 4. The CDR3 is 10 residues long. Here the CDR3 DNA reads TGTGCCAGCCCCACAGGGGCGCAGTTCTTC. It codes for CASPTGAQFF.

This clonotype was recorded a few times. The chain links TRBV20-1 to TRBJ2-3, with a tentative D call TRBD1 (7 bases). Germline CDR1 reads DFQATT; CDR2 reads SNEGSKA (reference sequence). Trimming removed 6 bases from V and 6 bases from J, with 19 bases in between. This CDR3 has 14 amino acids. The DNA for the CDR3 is TGCAGTGCCCAGGGGGACTCGAGACGTGATACGCAGTATTTT. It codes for CSAQGDSRRDTQYF.

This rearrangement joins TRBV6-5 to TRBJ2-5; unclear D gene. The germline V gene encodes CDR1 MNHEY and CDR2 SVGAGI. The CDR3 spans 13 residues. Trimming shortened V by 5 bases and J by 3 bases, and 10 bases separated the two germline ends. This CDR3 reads CASSRREEETQYF. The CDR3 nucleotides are TGTGCCAGCAGTCGTAGGGAAGAAGAGACCCAGTACTTC.

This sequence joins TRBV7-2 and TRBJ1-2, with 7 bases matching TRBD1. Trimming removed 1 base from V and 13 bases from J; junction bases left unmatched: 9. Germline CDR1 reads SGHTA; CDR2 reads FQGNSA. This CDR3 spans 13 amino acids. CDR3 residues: CASSLGGQPAGTF. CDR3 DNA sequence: TGTGCCAGCAGCTTAGGGGGACAGCCGGCGGGCACCTTC.

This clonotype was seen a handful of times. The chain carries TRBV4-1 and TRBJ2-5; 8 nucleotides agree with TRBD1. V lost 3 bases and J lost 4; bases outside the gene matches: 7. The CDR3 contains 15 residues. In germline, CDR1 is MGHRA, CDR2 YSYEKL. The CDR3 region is CASSQTGQGGETQYF. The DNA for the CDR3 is TGCGCCAGCAGCCAGACCGGACAGGGTGGAGAGACCCAGTACTTC.

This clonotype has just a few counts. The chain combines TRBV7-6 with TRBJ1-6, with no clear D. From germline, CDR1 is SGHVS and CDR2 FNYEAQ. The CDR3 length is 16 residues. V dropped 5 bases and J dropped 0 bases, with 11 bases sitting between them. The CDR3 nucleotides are TGTGCCAGCAGCCCCGCATGGAGCTCCTATAATTCACCCCTCCACTTT. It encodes CASSPAWSSYNSPLHF.